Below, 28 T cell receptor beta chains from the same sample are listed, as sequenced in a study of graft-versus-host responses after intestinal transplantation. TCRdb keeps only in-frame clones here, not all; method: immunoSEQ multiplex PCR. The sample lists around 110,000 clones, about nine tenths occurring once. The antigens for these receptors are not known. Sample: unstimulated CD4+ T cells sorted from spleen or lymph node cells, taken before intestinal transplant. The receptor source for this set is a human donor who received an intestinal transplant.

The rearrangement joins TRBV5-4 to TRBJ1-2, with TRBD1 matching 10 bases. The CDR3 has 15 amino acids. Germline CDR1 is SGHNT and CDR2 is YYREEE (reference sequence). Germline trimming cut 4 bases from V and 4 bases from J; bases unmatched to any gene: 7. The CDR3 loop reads CASSGDRGSRYGYTF. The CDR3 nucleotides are TGTGCCAGCAGCGGGGACAGGGGATCCCGCTATGGCTACACCTTC.

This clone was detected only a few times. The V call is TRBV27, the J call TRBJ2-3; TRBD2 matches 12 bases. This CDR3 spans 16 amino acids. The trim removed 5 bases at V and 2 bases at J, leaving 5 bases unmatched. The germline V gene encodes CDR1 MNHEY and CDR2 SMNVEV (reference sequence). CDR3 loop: CASSTRLAGVTDTQYF. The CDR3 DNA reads TGTGCCAGCAGTACCAGACTAGCGGGGGTCACAGATACGCAGTATTTT.

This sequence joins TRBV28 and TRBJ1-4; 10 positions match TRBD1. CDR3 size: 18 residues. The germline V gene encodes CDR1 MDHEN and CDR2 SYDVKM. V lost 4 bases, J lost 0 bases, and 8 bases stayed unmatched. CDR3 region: CASSSRDRGFATNEKLFF. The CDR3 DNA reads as TGTGCCAGCAGTTCCCGGGACAGGGGTTTCGCAACTAATGAAAAACTGTTTTTT.

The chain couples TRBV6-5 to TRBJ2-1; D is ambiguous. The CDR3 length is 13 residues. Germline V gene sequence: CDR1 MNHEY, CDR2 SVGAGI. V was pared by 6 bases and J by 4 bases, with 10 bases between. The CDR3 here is CASSRGRYNEQFF. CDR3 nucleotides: TGTGCCAGCAGCCGCGGCCGATACAATGAGCAGTTCTTC.

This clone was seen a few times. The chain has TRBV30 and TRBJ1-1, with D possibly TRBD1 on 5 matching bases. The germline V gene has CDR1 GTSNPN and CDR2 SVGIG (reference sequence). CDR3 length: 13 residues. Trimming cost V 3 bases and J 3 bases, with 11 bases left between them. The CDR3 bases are TGTGCCTGGAGAATTCGGGGGGACACTGAAGCTTTCTTT. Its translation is CAWRIRGDTEAFF.

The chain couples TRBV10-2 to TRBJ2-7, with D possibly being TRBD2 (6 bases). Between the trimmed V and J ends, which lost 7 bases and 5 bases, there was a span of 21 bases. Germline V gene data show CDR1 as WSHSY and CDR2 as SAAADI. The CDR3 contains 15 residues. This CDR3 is CASKIAELGDDEQYF. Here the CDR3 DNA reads TGCGCCAGCAAAATAGCGGAGTTGGGAGATGACGAGCAGTACTTC.

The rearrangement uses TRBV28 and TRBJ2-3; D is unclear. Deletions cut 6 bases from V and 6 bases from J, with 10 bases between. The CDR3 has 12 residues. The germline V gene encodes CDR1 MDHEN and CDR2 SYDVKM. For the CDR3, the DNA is TGTGCCAGCAGCCTAAACCGGGATACGCAGTATTTT. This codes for CASSLNRDTQYF. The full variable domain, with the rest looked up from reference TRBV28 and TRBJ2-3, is DVKVTQSSRYLVKRTGEKVFLECVQDMDHENMFWYRQDPGLGLRLIYFSYDVKMKEKGDIPEGYSVSREKKERFSLILESASTNQTSMYLCASSLNRDTQYFGPGTRLTVL.

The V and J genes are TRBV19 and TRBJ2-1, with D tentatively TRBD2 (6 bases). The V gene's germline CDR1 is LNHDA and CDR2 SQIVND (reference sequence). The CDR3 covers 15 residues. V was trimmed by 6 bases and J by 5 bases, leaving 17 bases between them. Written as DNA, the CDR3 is TGTGCCAGTAGCTTCCGACTAGAACGTAACAATGAGCAGTTCTTC. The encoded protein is CASSFRLERNNEQFF.

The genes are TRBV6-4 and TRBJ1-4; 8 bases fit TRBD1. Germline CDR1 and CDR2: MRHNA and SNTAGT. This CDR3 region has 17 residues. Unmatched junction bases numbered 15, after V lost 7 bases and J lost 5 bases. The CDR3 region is CASTPDRGSGKNEKLFF. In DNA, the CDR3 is TGTGCCAGCACTCCTGACAGGGGATCGGGTAAAAATGAAAAACTGTTTTTT.

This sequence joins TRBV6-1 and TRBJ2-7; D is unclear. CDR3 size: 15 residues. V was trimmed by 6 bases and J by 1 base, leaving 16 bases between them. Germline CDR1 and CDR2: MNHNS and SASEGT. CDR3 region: CASSPISLISYEQYF. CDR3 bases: TGTGCCAGCAGCCCAATTAGCCTTATTTCCTACGAGCAGTACTTC.

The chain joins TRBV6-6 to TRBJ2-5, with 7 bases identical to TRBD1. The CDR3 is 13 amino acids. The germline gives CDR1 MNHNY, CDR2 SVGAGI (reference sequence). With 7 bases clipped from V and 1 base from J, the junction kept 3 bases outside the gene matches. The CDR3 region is CASIDRAQETQYF. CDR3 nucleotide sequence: TGTGCCAGCATAGACAGGGCCCAAGAGACCCAGTACTTC.

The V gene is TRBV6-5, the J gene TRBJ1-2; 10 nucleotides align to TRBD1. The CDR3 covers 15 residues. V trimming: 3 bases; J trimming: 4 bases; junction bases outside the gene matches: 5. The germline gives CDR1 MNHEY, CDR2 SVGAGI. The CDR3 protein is CASSYKRDRGYGYTF. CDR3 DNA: TGTGCCAGCAGTTATAAACGGGACAGGGGCTATGGCTACACCTTC.

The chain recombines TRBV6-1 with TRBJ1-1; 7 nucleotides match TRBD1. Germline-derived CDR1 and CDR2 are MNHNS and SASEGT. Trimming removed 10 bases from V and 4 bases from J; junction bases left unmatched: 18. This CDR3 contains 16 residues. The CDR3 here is CATTEYVGGASTEAFF. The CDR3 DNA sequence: TGTGCCACCACTGAATATGTAGGGGGCGCGAGCACTGAAGCTTTCTTT.

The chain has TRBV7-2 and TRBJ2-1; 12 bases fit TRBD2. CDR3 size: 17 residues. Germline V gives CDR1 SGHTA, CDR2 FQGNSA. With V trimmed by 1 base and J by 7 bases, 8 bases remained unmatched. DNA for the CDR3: TGTGCCAGCAGCTTAGTCCCCCTAGCGGGGGGGCCAAATGAGCAGTTCTTC. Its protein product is CASSLVPLAGGPNEQFF. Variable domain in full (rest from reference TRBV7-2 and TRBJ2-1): GAGVSQSPSNKVTEKGKDVELRCDPISGHTALYWYRQSLGQGLEFLIYFQGNSAPDKSGLPSDRFSAERTGGSVSTLTIQRTQQEDSAVYLCASSLVPLAGGPNEQFFGPGTRLTVL.

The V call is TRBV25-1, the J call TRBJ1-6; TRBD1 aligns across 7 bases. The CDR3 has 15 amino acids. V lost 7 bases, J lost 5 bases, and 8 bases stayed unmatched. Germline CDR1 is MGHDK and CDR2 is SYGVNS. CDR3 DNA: TGTGCCAGCAAACTTACAGGGGTAAATAATTCACCCCTCCACTTT. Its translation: CASKLTGVNNSPLHF.

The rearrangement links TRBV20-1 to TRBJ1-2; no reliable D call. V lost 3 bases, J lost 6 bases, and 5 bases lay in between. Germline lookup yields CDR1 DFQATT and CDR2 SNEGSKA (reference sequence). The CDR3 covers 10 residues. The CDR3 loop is CSARRDGYTF. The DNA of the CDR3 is TGCAGTGCTAGGCGGGATGGCTACACCTTC.

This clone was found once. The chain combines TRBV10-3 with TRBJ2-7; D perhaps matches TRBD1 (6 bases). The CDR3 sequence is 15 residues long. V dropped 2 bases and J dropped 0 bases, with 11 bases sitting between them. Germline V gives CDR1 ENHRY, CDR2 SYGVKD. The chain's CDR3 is CAISEGPGHSYEQYF. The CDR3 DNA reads TGTGCCATCAGTGAGGGACCGGGACACTCCTACGAGCAGTACTTC.

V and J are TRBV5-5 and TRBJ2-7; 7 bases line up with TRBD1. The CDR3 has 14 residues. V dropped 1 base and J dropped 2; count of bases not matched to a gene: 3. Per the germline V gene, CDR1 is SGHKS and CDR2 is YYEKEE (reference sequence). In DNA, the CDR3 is TGTGCCAGCAGCTTGAGGACAGGTCCCTACGAGCAGTACTTC. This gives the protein CASSLRTGPYEQYF.

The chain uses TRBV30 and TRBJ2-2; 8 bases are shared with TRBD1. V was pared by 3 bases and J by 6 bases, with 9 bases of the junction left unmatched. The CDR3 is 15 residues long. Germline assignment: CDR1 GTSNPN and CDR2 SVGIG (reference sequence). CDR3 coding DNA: TGTGCCTGGAGGCAGGACAGGGTTTTTCCCGGGGAGCTGTTTTTT. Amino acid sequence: CAWRQDRVFPGELFF.

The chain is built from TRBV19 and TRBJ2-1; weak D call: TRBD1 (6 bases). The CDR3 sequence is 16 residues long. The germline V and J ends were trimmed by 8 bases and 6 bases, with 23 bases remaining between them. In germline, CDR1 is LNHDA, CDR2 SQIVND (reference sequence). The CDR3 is CASHSARAQGSNEQFF. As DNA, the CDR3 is TGTGCCAGTCATTCGGCCCGTGCACAGGGTTCCAATGAGCAGTTCTTC.

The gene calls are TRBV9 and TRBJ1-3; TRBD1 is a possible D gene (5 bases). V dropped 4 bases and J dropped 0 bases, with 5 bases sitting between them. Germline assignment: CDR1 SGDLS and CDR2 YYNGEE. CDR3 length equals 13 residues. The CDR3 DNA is TGTGCCAGCAGCCAGGGCTCTGGAAACACCATATATTTT. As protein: CASSQGSGNTIYF.

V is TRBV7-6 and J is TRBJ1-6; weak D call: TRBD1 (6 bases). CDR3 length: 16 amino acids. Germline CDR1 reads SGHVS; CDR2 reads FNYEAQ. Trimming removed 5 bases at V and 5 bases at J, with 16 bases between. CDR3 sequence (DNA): TGTGCCAGCAGCATGTCCGGGACAAGAGATAATTCACCCCTCCACTTT. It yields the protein CASSMSGTRDNSPLHF.

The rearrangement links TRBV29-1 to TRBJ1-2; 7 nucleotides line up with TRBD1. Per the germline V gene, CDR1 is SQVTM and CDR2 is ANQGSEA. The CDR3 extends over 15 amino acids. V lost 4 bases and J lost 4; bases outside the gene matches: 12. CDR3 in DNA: TGCAGCGTTGCCCACAGGGGTGGCTTTTTCTATGGCTACACCTTC. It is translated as CSVAHRGGFFYGYTF.

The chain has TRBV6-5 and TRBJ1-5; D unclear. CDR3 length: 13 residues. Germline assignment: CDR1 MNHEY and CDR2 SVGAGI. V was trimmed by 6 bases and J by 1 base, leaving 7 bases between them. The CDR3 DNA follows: TGTGCCAGCAGCTCGAGCAGCAATCAGCCCCAGCATTTT. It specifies CASSSSSNQPQHF.

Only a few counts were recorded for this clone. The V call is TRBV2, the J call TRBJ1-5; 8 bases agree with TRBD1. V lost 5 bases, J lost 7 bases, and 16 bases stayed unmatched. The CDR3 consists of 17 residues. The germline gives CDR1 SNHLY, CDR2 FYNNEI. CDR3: CASSQLGQGAKKQPQHF. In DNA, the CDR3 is TGTGCCAGCAGTCAGTTGGGCCAGGGGGCTAAAAAACAGCCCCAGCATTTT.

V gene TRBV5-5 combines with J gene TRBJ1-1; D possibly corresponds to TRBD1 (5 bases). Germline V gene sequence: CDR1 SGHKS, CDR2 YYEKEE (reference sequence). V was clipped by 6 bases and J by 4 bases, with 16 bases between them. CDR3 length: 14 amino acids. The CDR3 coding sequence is TGTGCCAGCACTATGGGGGGTTTGAGCACTGAAGCTTTCTTT. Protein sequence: CASTMGGLSTEAFF.

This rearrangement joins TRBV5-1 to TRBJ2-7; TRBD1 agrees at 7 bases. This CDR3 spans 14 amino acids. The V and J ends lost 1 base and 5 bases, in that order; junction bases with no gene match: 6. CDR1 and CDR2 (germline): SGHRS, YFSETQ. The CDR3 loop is CASSLSRGLNEQYF. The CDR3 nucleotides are TGCGCCAGCAGCTTGAGCAGGGGGTTAAACGAGCAGTACTTC. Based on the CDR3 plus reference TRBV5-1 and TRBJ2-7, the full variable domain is KAGVTQTPRYLIKTRGQQVTLSCSPISGHRSVSWYQQTPGQGLQFLFEYFSETQRNKGNFPGRFSGRQFSNSRSEMNVSTLELGDSALYLCASSLSRGLNEQYFGPGTRLTVT.

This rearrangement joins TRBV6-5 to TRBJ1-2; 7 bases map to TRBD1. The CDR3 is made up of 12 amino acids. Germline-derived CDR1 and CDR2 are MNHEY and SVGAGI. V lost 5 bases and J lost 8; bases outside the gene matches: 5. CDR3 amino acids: CASSRTGGGYTF. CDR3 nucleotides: TGTGCCAGCAGTAGGACAGGAGGAGGCTACACCTTC.